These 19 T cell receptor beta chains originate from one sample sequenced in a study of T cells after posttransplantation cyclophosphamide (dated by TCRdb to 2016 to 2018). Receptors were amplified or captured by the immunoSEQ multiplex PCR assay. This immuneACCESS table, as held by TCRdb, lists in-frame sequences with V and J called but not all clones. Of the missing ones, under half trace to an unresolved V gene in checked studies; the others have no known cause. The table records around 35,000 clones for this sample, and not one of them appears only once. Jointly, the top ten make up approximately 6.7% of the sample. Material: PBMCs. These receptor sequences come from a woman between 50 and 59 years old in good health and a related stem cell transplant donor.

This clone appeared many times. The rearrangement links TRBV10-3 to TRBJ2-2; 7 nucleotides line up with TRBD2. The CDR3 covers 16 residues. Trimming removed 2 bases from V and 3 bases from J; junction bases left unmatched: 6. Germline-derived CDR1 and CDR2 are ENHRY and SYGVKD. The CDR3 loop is CAISEGRDSDTGELFF. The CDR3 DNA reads TGTGCCATCAGTGAGGGGAGGGACTCAGACACCGGGGAGCTGTTTTTT.

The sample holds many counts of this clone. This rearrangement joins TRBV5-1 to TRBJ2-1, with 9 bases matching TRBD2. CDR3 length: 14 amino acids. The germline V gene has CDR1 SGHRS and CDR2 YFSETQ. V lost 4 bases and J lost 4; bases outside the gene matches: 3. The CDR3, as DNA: TGCGCCAGCAGCGCACTAGCGGGTTACAATGAGCAGTTCTTC. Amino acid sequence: CASSALAGYNEQFF.

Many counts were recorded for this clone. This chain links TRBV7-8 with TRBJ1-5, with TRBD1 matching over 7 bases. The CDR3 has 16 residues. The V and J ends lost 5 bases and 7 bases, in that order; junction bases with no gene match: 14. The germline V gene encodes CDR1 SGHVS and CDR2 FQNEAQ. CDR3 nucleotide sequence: TGTGCCAGCAGCCCCCGGGACAGCGTGGGCGGGCAGCCCCAGCATTTT. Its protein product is CASSPRDSVGGQPQHF.

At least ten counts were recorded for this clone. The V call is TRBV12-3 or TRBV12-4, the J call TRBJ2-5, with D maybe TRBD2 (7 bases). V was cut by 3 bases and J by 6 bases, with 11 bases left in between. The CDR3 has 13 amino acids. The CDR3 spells CASSLGGRKTQYF. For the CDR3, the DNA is TGTGCCAGCAGTTTGGGGGGGCGCAAGACCCAGTACTTC.

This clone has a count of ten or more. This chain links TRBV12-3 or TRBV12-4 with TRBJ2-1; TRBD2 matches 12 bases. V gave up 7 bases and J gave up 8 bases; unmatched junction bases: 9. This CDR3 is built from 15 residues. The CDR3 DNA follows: TGTGCCAGCACCATGACTAGCGGGAGTATCTATGAGCAGTTCTTC. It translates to CASTMTSGSIYEQFF.

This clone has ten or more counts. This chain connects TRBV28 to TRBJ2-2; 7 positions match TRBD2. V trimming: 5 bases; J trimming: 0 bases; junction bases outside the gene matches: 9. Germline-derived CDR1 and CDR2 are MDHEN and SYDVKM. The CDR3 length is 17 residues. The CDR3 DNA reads TGTGCCAGCAGTCCCCGCGGGACTATCGCGAACACCGGGGAGCTGTTTTTT. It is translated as CASSPRGTIANTGELFF.

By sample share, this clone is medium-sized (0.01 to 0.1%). CDR3 residues: CASSNSGSLTFPYEKLFF. In DNA, the CDR3 is TGTGCCAGTAGTAATTCCGGGTCCCTCACATTTCCGTATGAAAAACTGTTTTTT. V is TRBV19 and J is TRBJ1-4; D is undetermined. This CDR3 has 18 amino acids. Germline V gives CDR1 LNHDA, CDR2 SQIVND (reference sequence). Trimming stripped 4 bases from V and 6 bases from J, with 24 bases between.

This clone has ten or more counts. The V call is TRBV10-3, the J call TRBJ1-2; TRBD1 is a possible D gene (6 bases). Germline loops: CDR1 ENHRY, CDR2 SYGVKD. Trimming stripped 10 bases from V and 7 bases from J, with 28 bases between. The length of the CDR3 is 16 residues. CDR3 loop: CATNRGEDAGGAGYTF. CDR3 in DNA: TGTGCCACGAACAGAGGGGAGGACGCGGGGGGGGCTGGCTACACCTTC.

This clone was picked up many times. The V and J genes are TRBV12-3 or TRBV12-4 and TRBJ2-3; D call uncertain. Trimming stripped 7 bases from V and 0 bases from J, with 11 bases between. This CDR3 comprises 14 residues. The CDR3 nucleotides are TGTGCCAGCAAAGGCGGATTGAGCACAGATACGCAGTATTTT. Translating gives CASKGGLSTDTQYF.

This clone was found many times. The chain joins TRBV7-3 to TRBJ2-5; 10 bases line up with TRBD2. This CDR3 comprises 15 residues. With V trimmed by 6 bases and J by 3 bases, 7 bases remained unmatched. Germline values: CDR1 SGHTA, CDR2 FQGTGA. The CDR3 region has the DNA TGTGCCAGCAGTTTAGCGGGAGGAGGTGAAGAGACCCAGTACTTC. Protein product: CASSLAGGGEETQYF.

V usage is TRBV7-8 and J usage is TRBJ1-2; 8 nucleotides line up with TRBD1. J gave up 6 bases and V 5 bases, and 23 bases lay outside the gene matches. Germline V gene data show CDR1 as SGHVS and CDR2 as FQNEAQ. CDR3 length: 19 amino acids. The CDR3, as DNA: TGTGCCAGCAGCCGCGATTCCCGGACAGGGATCGGCCGACGAAATGGCTACACCTTC. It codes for CASSRDSRTGIGRRNGYTF.

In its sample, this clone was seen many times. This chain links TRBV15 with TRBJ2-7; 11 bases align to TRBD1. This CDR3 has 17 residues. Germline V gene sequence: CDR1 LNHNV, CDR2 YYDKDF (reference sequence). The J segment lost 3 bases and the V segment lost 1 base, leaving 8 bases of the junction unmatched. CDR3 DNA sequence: TGTGCCACCAGCAGAGGGACCCCGGGACAGGGGGTCTACGAGCAGTACTTC. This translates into CATSRGTPGQGVYEQYF.

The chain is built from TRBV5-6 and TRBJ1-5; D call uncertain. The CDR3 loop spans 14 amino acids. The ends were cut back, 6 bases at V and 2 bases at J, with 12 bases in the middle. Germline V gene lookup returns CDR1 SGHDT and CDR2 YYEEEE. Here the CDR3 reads CASTQVGGNQPQHF. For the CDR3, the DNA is TGTGCCAGCACCCAGGTGGGTGGCAATCAGCCCCAGCATTTT.

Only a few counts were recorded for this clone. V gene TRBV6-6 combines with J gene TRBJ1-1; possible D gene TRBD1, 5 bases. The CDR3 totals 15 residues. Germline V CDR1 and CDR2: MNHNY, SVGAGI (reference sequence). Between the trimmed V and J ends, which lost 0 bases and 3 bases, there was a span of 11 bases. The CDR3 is CASSYSGEGYTEAFF. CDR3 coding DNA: TGTGCCAGCAGTTACTCAGGGGAAGGATACACTGAAGCTTTCTTT.

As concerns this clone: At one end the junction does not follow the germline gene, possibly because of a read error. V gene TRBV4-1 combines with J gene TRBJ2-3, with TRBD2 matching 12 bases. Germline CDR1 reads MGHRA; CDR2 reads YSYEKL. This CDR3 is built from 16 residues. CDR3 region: CTSSPRTSGNTDTQYF. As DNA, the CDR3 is TGCACCAGCAGCCCCCGGACTAGCGGGAACACAGATACGCAGTATTTT.

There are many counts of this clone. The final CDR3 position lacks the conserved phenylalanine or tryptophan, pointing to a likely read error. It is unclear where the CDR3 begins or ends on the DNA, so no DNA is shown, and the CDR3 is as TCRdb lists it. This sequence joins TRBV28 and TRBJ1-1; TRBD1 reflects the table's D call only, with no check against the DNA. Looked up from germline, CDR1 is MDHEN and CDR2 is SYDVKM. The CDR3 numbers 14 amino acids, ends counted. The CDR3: CASSSATLTGLGSL.

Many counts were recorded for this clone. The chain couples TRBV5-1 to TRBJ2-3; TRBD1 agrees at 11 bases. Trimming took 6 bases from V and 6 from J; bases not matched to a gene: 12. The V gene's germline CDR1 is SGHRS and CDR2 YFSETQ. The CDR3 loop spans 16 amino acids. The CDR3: CASTPTWTGGLDTQYF. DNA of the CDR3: TGCGCCAGCACACCTACCTGGACAGGGGGCTTGGATACGCAGTATTTT. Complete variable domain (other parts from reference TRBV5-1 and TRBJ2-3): KAGVTQTPRYLIKTRGQQVTLSCSPISGHRSVSWYQQTPGQGLQFLFEYFSETQRNKGNFPGRFSGRQFSNSRSEMNVSTLELGDSALYLCASTPTWTGGLDTQYFGPGTRLTVL.

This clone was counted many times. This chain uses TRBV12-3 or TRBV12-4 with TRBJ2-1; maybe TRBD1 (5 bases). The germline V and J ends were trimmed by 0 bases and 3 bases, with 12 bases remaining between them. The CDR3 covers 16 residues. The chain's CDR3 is CASSLATDRLYNEQFF. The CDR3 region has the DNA TGTGCCAGCAGTTTAGCGACAGACCGCCTCTACAATGAGCAGTTCTTC.

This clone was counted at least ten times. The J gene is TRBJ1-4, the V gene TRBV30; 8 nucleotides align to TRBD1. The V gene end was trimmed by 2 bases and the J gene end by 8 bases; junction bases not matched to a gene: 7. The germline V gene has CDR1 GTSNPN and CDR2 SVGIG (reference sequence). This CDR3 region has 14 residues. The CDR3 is CAWSLQGGPEKLFF. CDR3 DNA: TGTGCCTGGAGTTTACAGGGGGGCCCGGAAAAACTGTTTTTT.